This TCR beta chain was captured by sequencing in a study of T cells in Graves' hyperthyroidism and ophthalmopathy. Overall study context: It was at initial diagnosis, before any treatment, that peripheral blood was collected.

TCR beta CDR3 regions were amplified from RNA transcripts. The HTBI primer set was used in a first-round RT-PCR of the TCR CDR3. TCRdb itself ran the multiplex PCR reads through MiXCR, one entry per CDR3 protein. This sample carries around 250,000 distinct CDR3 sequences, roughly 15% of them seen once, and the ten largest clones take roughly 14%. Initially, at the first diagnosis of hyperthyroidism and before any ophthalmopathy symptoms, blood was sampled. PBMCs came from over 8.5 ml fresh peripheral blood. This clonotype came up many times. The V gene lost 4 bases and the J gene lost 3 bases, with 10 bases spanning the gap. CDR1 is MNHEY and CDR2 is SMNVEV in the germline V gene (reference sequence). The CDR3 has 13 amino acids.

The chain uses TRBV27 and TRBJ2-7; TRBD1 is a possible D gene (5 bases). This TCR was sampled from a woman aged 40 to 49 with Graves' hyperthyroidism that later progressed to Graves' ophthalmopathy. Sequenced material: blood. In DNA, the CDR3 is TGTGCCAGCAGTTCCAGGGAAGGCTACGAGCAGTACTTC. It translates to CASSSREGYEQYF.